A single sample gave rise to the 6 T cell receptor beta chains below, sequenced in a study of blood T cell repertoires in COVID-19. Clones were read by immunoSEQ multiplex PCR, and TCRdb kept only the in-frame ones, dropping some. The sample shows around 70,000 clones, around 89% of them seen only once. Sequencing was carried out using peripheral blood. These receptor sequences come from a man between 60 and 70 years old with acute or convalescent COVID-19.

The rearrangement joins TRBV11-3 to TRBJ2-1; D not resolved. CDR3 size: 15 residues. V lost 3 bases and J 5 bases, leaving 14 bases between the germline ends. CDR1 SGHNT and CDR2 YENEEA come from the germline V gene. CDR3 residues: CASSFGSLLNNEQFF. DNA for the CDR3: TGTGCCAGCAGCTTCGGGTCCCTTTTAAACAATGAGCAGTTCTTC.

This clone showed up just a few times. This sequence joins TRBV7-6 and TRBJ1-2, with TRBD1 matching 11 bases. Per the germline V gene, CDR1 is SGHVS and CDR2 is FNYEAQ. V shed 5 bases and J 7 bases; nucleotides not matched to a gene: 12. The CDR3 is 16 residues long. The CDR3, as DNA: TGTGCCAGCAGCCCTAGTGGACAGGGGGCGCTTGGTGGCTACACCTTC. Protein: CASSPSGQGALGGYTF. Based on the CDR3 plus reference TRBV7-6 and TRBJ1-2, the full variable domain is GAGVSQSPRYKVTKRGQDVALRCDPISGHVSLYWYRQALGQGPEFLTYFNYEAQQDKSGLPNDRFSAERPEGSISTLTIQRTEQRDSAMYRCASSPSGQGALGGYTFGSGTRLTVV.

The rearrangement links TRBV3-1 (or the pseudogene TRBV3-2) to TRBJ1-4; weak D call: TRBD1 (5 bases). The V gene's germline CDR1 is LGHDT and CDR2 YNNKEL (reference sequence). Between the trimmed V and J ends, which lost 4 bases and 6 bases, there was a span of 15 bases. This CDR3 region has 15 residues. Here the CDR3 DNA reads TGTGCCAGCAGCCCGGGGGGGTCGAACTATGAAAAACTGTTTTTT. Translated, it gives CASSPGGSNYEKLFF.

CDR3: CASSSPPGTGRTYEQYF. In DNA form, the CDR3 reads TGTGCCAGCAGTTCCCCCCCCGGGACCGGGAGAACCTACGAGCAGTACTTC. The chain employs TRBV28 and TRBJ2-7, with D possibly TRBD2 on 6 matching bases. This CDR3 region has 17 residues. Trimming removed 4 bases from V and 2 bases from J, with 21 bases in between. CDR1 is MDHEN, CDR2 SYDVKM, per germline.

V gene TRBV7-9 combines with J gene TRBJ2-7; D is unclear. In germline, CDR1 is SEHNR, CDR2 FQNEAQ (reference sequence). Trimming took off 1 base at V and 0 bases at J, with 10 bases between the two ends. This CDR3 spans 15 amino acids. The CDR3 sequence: CASSLDVGSSYEQYF. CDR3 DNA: TGTGCCAGCAGCTTAGACGTTGGCAGCTCCTACGAGCAGTACTTC. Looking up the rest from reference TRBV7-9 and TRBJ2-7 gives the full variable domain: DTGVSQNPRHKITKRGQNVTFRCDPISEHNRLYWYRQTLGQGPEFLTYFQNEAQLEKSRLLSDRFSAERPKGSFSTLEIQRTEQGDSAMYLCASSLDVGSSYEQYFGPGTRLTVT.

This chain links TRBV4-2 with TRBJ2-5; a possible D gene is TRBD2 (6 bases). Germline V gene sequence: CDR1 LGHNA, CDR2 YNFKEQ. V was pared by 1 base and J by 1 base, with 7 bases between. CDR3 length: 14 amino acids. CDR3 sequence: CASSQAGVQETQYF. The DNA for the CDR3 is TGTGCCAGCAGCCAAGCGGGAGTCCAAGAGACCCAGTACTTC.